The 23 T cell receptor beta chains below all came from one sample that was sequenced in a study of shared clonotypes between healthy human individuals. Measured with immunoSEQ multiplex PCR; TCRdb has only the in-frame clones, and not every one. Of about 1,800,000 clones in the sample, over 85% were seen once. The naive CD8 fraction comprised CD45RO-negative cells positively selected for CCR7 and excluded terminally differentiated effector memory CD45RA+ cells. The sample was naive CD8+ T cells sorted from blood. These receptors were obtained from a man aged 18-30 years in good health.

The chain has TRBV7-2 and TRBJ1-2, with TRBD1 matching over 7 bases. The germline gives CDR1 SGHTA, CDR2 FQGNSA. This CDR3 has 11 amino acids. With 3 bases clipped from V and 14 bases from J, the junction kept 6 bases outside the gene matches. CDR3 loop: CASSFRQGLTF. The CDR3, as DNA: TGTGCCAGCAGCTTTAGACAGGGCCTAACCTTC.

About this clone itself: The junction and the germline gene differ at one end; a read error may be behind it. This sequence joins TRBV7-7 and TRBJ2-5, with 15 bases lining up with TRBD2. Germline V gene lookup returns CDR1 SSHAT and CDR2 FNYEAQ (reference sequence). CDR3 length: 21 amino acids. The CDR3 loop is CASSLEPGLAGGLPHPETQYF. The CDR3 coding sequence is TGTGCTAGCAGCTTAGAGCCCGGACTAGCGGGGGGGCTACCCCACCCAGAGACCCAGTACTTC.

The chain is built from TRBV29-1 and TRBJ1-2; TRBD1 matches 10 bases. V dropped 1 base and J dropped 11; count of bases not matched to a gene: 13. Germline values: CDR1 SQVTM, CDR2 ANQGSEA. The CDR3 contains 15 residues. Here the CDR3 DNA reads TGCAGCGTTGAAGGGGTTGAGACAGGGGGCTCGGAGTACACCTTC. This codes for CSVEGVETGGSEYTF.

This chain links TRBV28 with TRBJ2-7; 9 nucleotides align to TRBD1. CDR3 length: 16 residues. In germline, CDR1 is MDHEN, CDR2 SYDVKM. V lost 4 bases to trimming and J lost 6 bases; unmatched junction nucleotides: 13. DNA of the CDR3: TGTGCCAGCAGTTCCCCGGGGGACAGGGAAGAACTCGAGCAGTACTTC. This translates into CASSSPGDREELEQYF.

For this clone: This specimen includes other DNA sequences encoding the same CDR3. The chain has TRBV19 and TRBJ2-3; the D call may be TRBD1 or TRBD2 (5 bases each). V was shortened by 3 bases and J by 0 bases, with 10 bases between the two germline ends. Looked up from germline, CDR1 is LNHDA and CDR2 is SQIVND (reference sequence). There are 15 residues in the CDR3. CDR3 bases: TGTGCCAGTAGTATCGGGACGGCTAGCACAGATACGCAGTATTTT. This codes for CASSIGTASTDTQYF.

A remark on this clone: Other DNA sequences in this specimen translate into the identical CDR3. V is TRBV6-5 and J is TRBJ2-7; 11 bases are shared with TRBD2. V lost 2 bases to trimming and J lost 0 bases; unmatched junction nucleotides: 3. CDR3 length: 16 residues. Germline loops: CDR1 MNHEY, CDR2 SVGAGI. DNA for the CDR3: TGTGCCAGCAGTTACGGGACTAGCGGAAGCTCCTACGAGCAGTACTTC. This encodes CASSYGTSGSSYEQYF.

This clone was counted a single time. The rearrangement joins TRBV4-1 to TRBJ2-3; 9 bases line up with TRBD1. This CDR3 comprises 14 residues. Germline CDR1 is MGHRA and CDR2 is YSYEKL. Trimming took 3 bases from V and 4 from J; bases not matched to a gene: 2. The DNA for the CDR3 is TGCGCCAGCAGCCATCGGACAGGGGCAGATACGCAGTATTTT. Protein sequence: CASSHRTGADTQYF.

The gene calls are TRBV7-8 and TRBJ2-7, with a possible D match to TRBD2 (6 bases). This CDR3 comprises 17 residues. The germline V gene has CDR1 SGHVS and CDR2 FQNEAQ. V dropped 5 bases and J dropped 3 bases, with 23 bases sitting between them. The CDR3 nucleotides are TGTGCCAGCAGCCCCCGGTTCATATCTGCCGGGAGCTACGAGCAGTACTTC. Encoded protein: CASSPRFISAGSYEQYF.

The chain employs TRBV7-9 and TRBJ1-2; D remains unclear. Trimming took off 2 bases at V and 0 bases at J, with 10 bases between the two ends. This CDR3 region has 15 residues. Germline CDR1 and CDR2: SEHNR and FQNEAQ (reference sequence). CDR3 sequence reads: CASSLIAVANYGYTF. The CDR3 DNA sequence: TGTGCCAGCAGCTTAATTGCAGTAGCTAACTATGGCTACACCTTC.

Turning to this clone: The same CDR3 is also encoded by other DNA sequences in this sample. J is TRBJ2-7 and V is TRBV11-2, with a weak D call TRBD2 (6 bases). The V and J ends lost 5 bases and 0 bases respectively, with 8 bases between them. Germline V gives CDR1 SGHAT, CDR2 FQNNGV. This CDR3 is 13 amino acids long. CDR3 sequence (DNA): TGTGCCAGCAGCCTGACTAGCTCCTACGAGCAGTACTTC. This codes for CASSLTSSYEQYF.

The V gene is TRBV7-8, the J gene TRBJ2-5; 13 nucleotides align to TRBD2. CDR1 and CDR2 from the germline V gene are SGHVS and FQNEAQ. The CDR3 loop spans 16 amino acids. V was pared by 3 bases and J by 4 bases, with 5 bases of the junction left unmatched. CDR3 sequence: CASSFYGLAGVETQYF. As DNA, the CDR3 is TGTGCCAGCAGCTTCTACGGACTAGCGGGAGTAGAGACCCAGTACTTC. The whole variable domain, remainder taken from reference TRBV7-8 and TRBJ2-5, is GAGVSQSPRYKVAKRGQDVALRCDPISGHVSLFWYQQALGQGPEFLTYFQNEAQLDKSGLPSDRFFAERPEGSVSTLKIQRTQQEDSAVYLCASSFYGLAGVETQYFGPGTRLLVL.

The V call is TRBV6-5, the J call TRBJ1-1; unclear D gene. V shed 5 bases and J shed 3 bases, with 16 bases lying between them. The germline gives CDR1 MNHEY, CDR2 SVGAGI. The CDR3 spans 15 residues. CDR3 bases: TGTGCCAGCAGTCTAACCGGGCCTCAAGACACTGAAGCTTTCTTT. Translation: CASSLTGPQDTEAFF.

The chain carries TRBV9 and TRBJ2-1; D uncertain. There are 15 residues in the CDR3. Germline lookup yields CDR1 SGDLS and CDR2 YYNGEE. V was trimmed by 2 bases and J by 0 bases, leaving 9 bases between them. The CDR3, as DNA: TGTGCCAGCAGCGTCTCGGGCCCCTCCTACAATGAGCAGTTCTTC. It is translated as CASSVSGPSYNEQFF. The full variable domain, its missing parts supplied by reference TRBV9 and TRBJ2-1, is DSGVTQTPKHLITATGQRVTLRCSPRSGDLSVYWYQQSLDQGLQFLIQYYNGEERAKGNILERFSAQQFPDLHSELNLSSLELGDSALYFCASSVSGPSYNEQFFGPGTRLTVL.

The chain carries TRBV27 and TRBJ1-2, with 11 bases matching TRBD1. The CDR3 extends over 14 amino acids. Per germline, CDR1 MNHEY and CDR2 SMNVEV (reference sequence). The ends lost 3 bases at V and 8 bases at J; junction bases unmatched: 5. CDR3 DNA sequence: TGTGCCAGCAGTTTCGGCGGGACAGGGGGAGGCTACACCTTC. Amino acid sequence: CASSFGGTGGGYTF.

The rearrangement uses TRBV27 and TRBJ1-5, with TRBD1 matching over 7 bases. Germline V gene data show CDR1 as MNHEY and CDR2 as SMNVEV (reference sequence). V shed 2 bases, J shed 7 bases, and the junction held 8 bases outside the gene matches. This CDR3 spans 15 amino acids. CDR3 in amino acids: CASSLRGQLHQPQHF. As DNA, the CDR3 is TGTGCCAGCAGTTTAAGGGGACAGTTGCACCAGCCCCAGCATTTT.

The rearrangement links TRBV6-1 to TRBJ2-2, with 8 bases that match TRBD1. This CDR3 has 14 amino acids. The junction had 7 bases not matched to a gene; V was cut back by 7 bases and J by 6 bases. CDR1 and CDR2 from the germline V gene are MNHNS and SASEGT. The DNA for the CDR3 is TGTGCCAGCATGACCCGGACAGGGCCCGGGGAGCTGTTTTTT. It encodes CASMTRTGPGELFF.

The chain carries TRBV11-2 and TRBJ2-1; D assignment may be TRBD1 or TRBD2 (5 bases each). The CDR3 is made up of 17 amino acids. The V end was cut by 2 bases, the J end by 2 bases, with 16 bases between. Germline CDR1 and CDR2: SGHAT and FQNNGV. The CDR3 nucleotides read TGTGCCAGCAGCTTACCCCCTGGGGGAGAGGCCTACAATGAGCAGTTCTTC. Its translation is CASSLPPGGEAYNEQFF.

This sequence joins TRBV27 and TRBJ2-7; 13 positions match TRBD2. The CDR3 sequence is 17 residues long. Germline V lookup: CDR1 MNHEY, CDR2 SMNVEV (reference sequence). Trimming cost V 3 bases and J 3 bases; bases outside gene matches: 8. For the CDR3, the DNA is TGTGCCAGCAGTTTTTATACTAGCGGGGGGGAAAACTACGAGCAGTACTTC. Its protein is CASSFYTSGGENYEQYF.

This chain connects TRBV5-6 to TRBJ2-5; 11 bases match TRBD1. Germline CDR1 SGHDT, CDR2 YYEEEE. The CDR3 runs 15 residues. The ends lost 2 bases at V and 5 bases at J; junction bases unmatched: 5. This CDR3 reads CASSFRTGGWETQYF. The CDR3 DNA reads TGTGCCAGCAGCTTTAGGACAGGGGGCTGGGAGACCCAGTACTTC.

The chain uses TRBV27 and TRBJ2-3; 14 nucleotides line up with TRBD2. The CDR3 runs 16 residues. The junction had 10 bases not matched to a gene; V was cut back by 4 bases and J by 10 bases. Germline V gives CDR1 MNHEY, CDR2 SMNVEV (reference sequence). CDR3 residues: CASSWSTSGGVDAQYF. The DNA for the CDR3 is TGTGCCAGCAGTTGGTCGACTAGCGGGGGGGTCGACGCGCAGTATTTT.

V is TRBV5-1 and J is TRBJ2-4; possibly TRBD1 for D (6 bases). V was trimmed by 4 bases and J by 3 bases, leaving 20 bases between them. This CDR3 region has 17 residues. Germline CDR1 is SGHRS and CDR2 is YFSETQ. The CDR3 is CASSPPMAGVGKNIQYF. The CDR3 DNA sequence: TGCGCCAGCAGCCCACCCATGGCAGGGGTGGGCAAAAACATTCAGTACTTC.

The rearrangement uses TRBV7-2 and TRBJ2-5; the D gene is possibly TRBD2 (5 bases). The CDR3 runs 14 residues. V lost 3 bases to trimming and J lost 0 bases, with 8 bases between them. In germline, CDR1 is SGHTA, CDR2 FQGNSA. The chain's CDR3 is CASSFTADQETQYF. The CDR3 DNA is TGTGCCAGCAGCTTCACAGCGGACCAAGAGACCCAGTACTTC.

The chain uses TRBV5-1 and TRBJ2-7; D unresolved. CDR3 size: 14 residues. Trimming cost V 1 base and J 1 base, with 9 bases left between them. Per the germline V gene, CDR1 is SGHRS and CDR2 is YFSETQ. CDR3 nucleotides: TGCGCCAGCAGCTTGACTCCGGATTCCTACGAGCAGTACTTC. Its translation: CASSLTPDSYEQYF.